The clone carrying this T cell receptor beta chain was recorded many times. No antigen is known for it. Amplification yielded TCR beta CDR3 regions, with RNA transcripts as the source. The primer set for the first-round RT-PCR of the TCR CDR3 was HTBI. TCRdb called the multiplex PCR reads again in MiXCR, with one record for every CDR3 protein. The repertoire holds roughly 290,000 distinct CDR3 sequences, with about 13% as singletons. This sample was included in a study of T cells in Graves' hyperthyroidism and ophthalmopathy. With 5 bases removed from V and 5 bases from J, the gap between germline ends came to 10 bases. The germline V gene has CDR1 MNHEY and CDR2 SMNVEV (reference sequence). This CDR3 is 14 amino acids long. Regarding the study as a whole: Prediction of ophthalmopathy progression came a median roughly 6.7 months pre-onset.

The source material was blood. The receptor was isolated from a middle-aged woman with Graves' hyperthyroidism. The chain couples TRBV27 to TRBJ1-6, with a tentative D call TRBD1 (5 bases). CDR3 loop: CASSTDRNNSPLHF. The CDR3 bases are TGTGCCAGCAGTACCGACAGAAATAATTCACCCCTCCACTTT.